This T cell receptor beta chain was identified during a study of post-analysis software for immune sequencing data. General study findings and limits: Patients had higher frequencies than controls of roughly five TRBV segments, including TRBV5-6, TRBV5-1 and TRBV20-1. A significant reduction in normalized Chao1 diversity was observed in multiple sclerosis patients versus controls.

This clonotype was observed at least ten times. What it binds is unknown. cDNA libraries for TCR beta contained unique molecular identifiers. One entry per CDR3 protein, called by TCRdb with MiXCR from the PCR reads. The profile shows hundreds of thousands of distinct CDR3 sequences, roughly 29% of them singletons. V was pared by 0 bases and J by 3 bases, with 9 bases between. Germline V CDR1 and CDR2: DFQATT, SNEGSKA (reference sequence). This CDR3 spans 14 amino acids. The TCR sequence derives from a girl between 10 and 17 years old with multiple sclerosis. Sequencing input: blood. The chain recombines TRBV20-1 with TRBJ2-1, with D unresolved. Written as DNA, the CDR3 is TGCAGTGCTAGAGATCCGCACGGCTACAATGAGCAGTTCTTC. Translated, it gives CSARDPHGYNEQFF.